A single sample is the source of the 18 T cell receptor beta chains below, sequenced in a study of memory CD4+ T cells and cytomegalovirus serostatus. Single viable CD3+CD4+CD8-CD45RO+ cells were sorted as the memory CD4+ T cells. TCRdb's table, derived via immunoSEQ multiplex PCR, lists solely in-frame clones and lacks some. The sample lists over 45,000 clones; more than 75% were seen once. Sequencing was done on a sample of memory CD4+ T cells from blood. These receptors all come from an adult in good health and CMV-seronegative.

Worth noting for this clone: This may arise from a read error, as a much more abundant clone is one base away. In the same sample, other DNA sequences code for this CDR3. The CDR3, as DNA: TGTGCCAGCAGCTTGACAGGGGGAACTGAAGCTTTCTTT. It translates to CASSLTGGTEAFF. V is TRBV7-8 and J is TRBJ1-1; 9 nucleotides line up with TRBD1. After removal of 3 bases from V and 5 bases from J, the junction contained 1 base not matched to a gene. CDR3 length: 13 amino acids. CDR1 and CDR2 from the germline V gene are SGHVS and FQNEAQ.

J is TRBJ1-1 and V is TRBV10-2; a weak D match, TRBD1 (6 bases). The CDR3 runs to 13 residues. V lost 5 bases to trimming and J lost 5 bases, with 12 bases between them. CDR1 is WSHSY and CDR2 is SAAADI in the germline V gene. The CDR3 nucleotides are TGCGCCAGCAGTCAACAGGGAGGGACTGAAGCTTTCTTT. It specifies CASSQQGGTEAFF.

This rearrangement joins TRBV7-2 to TRBJ2-7; 9 nucleotides align to TRBD1. In germline, CDR1 is SGHTA, CDR2 FQGNSA. V trimming: 5 bases; J trimming: 2 bases; junction bases outside the gene matches: 7. The CDR3 length is 15 residues. CDR3 DNA sequence: TGTGCCAGCAGCACCACGGGACAGGGTCCCTACGAGCAGTACTTC. Its translation is CASSTTGQGPYEQYF.

Only a few counts were recorded for this clone. J is TRBJ1-6 and V is TRBV7-8; D remains ambiguous. The CDR3 has 16 amino acids. Trimming left V 1 base short and J 6 bases short, with 13 bases between. The germline gives CDR1 SGHVS, CDR2 FQNEAQ. CDR3 sequence: CASSLGPSPINSPLHF. The DNA for the CDR3 is TGTGCCAGCAGCTTAGGTCCCAGTCCCATTAATTCACCCCTCCACTTT.

This chain joins TRBV7-2 and TRBJ2-7; D ambiguous. The CDR3 spans 14 residues. Germline values: CDR1 SGHTA, CDR2 FQGNSA. V lost 2 bases to trimming and J lost 0 bases, with 8 bases between them. The CDR3 protein is CASSLNSLSYEQYF. The CDR3 nucleotides read TGTGCCAGCAGCTTAAACTCGCTCTCCTACGAGCAGTACTTC.

The CDR3 is CASSVGQVGYTF. The CDR3 DNA sequence: TGTGCCAGCAGCGTGGGACAAGTAGGCTACACCTTC. The chain couples TRBV7-8 to TRBJ1-2, with TRBD1 as a possible D gene (6 bases). Trimming removed 5 bases from V and 8 bases from J, with 12 bases in between. The CDR3 is made up of 12 amino acids. Germline loops: CDR1 SGHVS, CDR2 FQNEAQ.

In this sample, this clone turned up a few times. The V gene is TRBV28, the J gene TRBJ1-1, with TRBD1 matching over 10 bases. This CDR3 contains 12 residues. The V segment lost 11 bases and the J segment 5 bases; nucleotides outside the gene matches: 5. Looked up from germline, CDR1 is MDHEN and CDR2 is SYDVKM. The CDR3 spells CAGRTGGTEAFF. The DNA for the CDR3 is TGTGCCGGACGGACAGGGGGAACTGAAGCTTTCTTT. The full variable domain, rest sourced from reference TRBV28 and TRBJ1-1, is DVKVTQSSRYLVKRTGEKVFLECVQDMDHENMFWYRQDPGLGLRLIYFSYDVKMKEKGDIPEGYSVSREKKERFSLILESASTNQTSMYLCAGRTGGTEAFFGQGTRLTVV.

The chain has TRBV18 and TRBJ2-7; a weak D match, TRBD1 (6 bases). The CDR3 contains 14 residues. Trimming removed 3 bases from V and 2 bases from J, with 11 bases in between. Germline V gene data show CDR1 as KGHSH and CDR2 as LQKENI. The CDR3 here is CASSPWDNPYEQYF. DNA of the CDR3: TGTGCCAGCTCACCGTGGGACAATCCCTACGAGCAGTACTTC. Variable domain in full (rest from reference TRBV18 and TRBJ2-7): NAGVMQNPRHLVRRRGQEARLRCSPMKGHSHVYWYRQLPEEGLKFMVYLQKENIIDESGMPKERFSAEFPKEGPSILRIQQVVRGDSAAYFCASSPWDNPYEQYFGPGTRLTVT.

The rearrangement joins TRBV27 to TRBJ2-1; no reliable D call. This CDR3 region has 13 residues. V gave up 4 bases and J gave up 7 bases, with 11 bases separating them. Germline CDR1 is MNHEY and CDR2 is SMNVEV (reference sequence). The CDR3 sequence: CASSSPLGNEQFF. CDR3 nucleotide sequence: TGTGCCAGCAGTTCCCCCCTTGGTAATGAGCAGTTCTTC.

V and J are TRBV28 and TRBJ1-5; D perhaps matches TRBD1 (6 bases). Trimming removed 2 bases at V and 6 bases at J, with 17 bases between. Germline V gene sequence: CDR1 MDHEN, CDR2 SYDVKM. This CDR3 is 16 amino acids long. CDR3 DNA: TGTGCCAGCAGTTTAGAAGGGGGGGCTAGGGGTCAGCCCCAGCATTTT. Translation: CASSLEGGARGQPQHF.

The V and J genes are TRBV5-4 and TRBJ2-2; tentative D call: TRBD1 (6 bases). This CDR3 region has 16 residues. V lost 0 bases, J lost 0 bases, and 9 bases lay in between. Germline V lookup: CDR1 SGHNT, CDR2 YYREEE (reference sequence). The CDR3 loop is CASSLDPGANTGELFF. CDR3 sequence (DNA): TGTGCCAGCAGCTTGGACCCAGGGGCGAACACCGGGGAGCTGTTTTTT.

This sequence joins TRBV5-1 and TRBJ1-6; perhaps TRBD1 as D (6 bases). V was pared by 4 bases and J by 7 bases, with 15 bases between. The CDR3 extends over 15 amino acids. CDR1 is SGHRS, CDR2 YFSETQ, per germline. As DNA, the CDR3 is TGCGCCAGCAGCCTGGGGGGGACATCCAATTCACCCCTCCACTTT. Translation gives CASSLGGTSNSPLHF. Variable domain in full (rest from reference TRBV5-1 and TRBJ1-6): KAGVTQTPRYLIKTRGQQVTLSCSPISGHRSVSWYQQTPGQGLQFLFEYFSETQRNKGNFPGRFSGRQFSNSRSEMNVSTLELGDSALYLCASSLGGTSNSPLHFGNGTRLTVT.

This clone is judged medium-sized. The CDR3 DNA reads as TGTGCCAGCACCCCAGGGTGGCAATCTGGCTACACCTTC. It translates to CASTPGWQSGYTF. This sequence joins TRBV6-1 and TRBJ1-2, with a weak D call TRBD1 (5 bases). CDR1 and CDR2 (germline): MNHNS, SASEGT. Trimming took off 7 bases at V and 7 bases at J, with 16 bases between the two ends. This CDR3 region has 13 residues.

The table lists this clone with a count of one. The rearrangement uses TRBV28 and TRBJ2-1; the match to TRBD1 covers 8 bases. The CDR3 has 14 amino acids. V lost 8 bases and J lost 0; bases outside the gene matches: 3. Looked up from germline, CDR1 is MDHEN and CDR2 is SYDVKM. The DNA for the CDR3 is TGTGCCAGCCTGGACAGGGCCTCCTACAATGAGCAGTTCTTC. As protein: CASLDRASYNEQFF.

This clone was detected once. The V gene is TRBV5-4, the J gene TRBJ1-3, with 8 bases lining up with TRBD1. This CDR3 region has 16 residues. Germline V CDR1 and CDR2: SGHNT, YYREEE (reference sequence). The J segment lost 0 bases and the V segment lost 4 bases, leaving 6 bases of the junction unmatched. CDR3 coding DNA: TGTGCCAGCAGCGAACCGGGACAGGCCTCTGGAAACACCATATATTTT. This codes for CASSEPGQASGNTIYF.

CDR3 DNA sequence: TGTGCCAGCAGCCCTAGACTAGCGGGGGCCCAAAAGCAGTACTTC. Translation: CASSPRLAGAQKQYF. The chain recombines TRBV7-2 with TRBJ2-7; 12 nucleotides align to TRBD2. With V trimmed by 5 bases and J by 8 bases, 10 bases remained unmatched. Germline values: CDR1 SGHTA, CDR2 FQGNSA. The CDR3 length is 15 residues.

The J gene is TRBJ1-3, the V gene TRBV28; 8 bases are shared with TRBD1. Germline values: CDR1 MDHEN, CDR2 SYDVKM. This CDR3 contains 14 residues. V gave up 8 bases and J gave up 4 bases; unmatched junction bases: 7. The CDR3 nucleotides read TGTGCCAGCGGGGGCAGGGGGCAAGGAAACACCATATATTTT. The encoded protein is CASGGRGQGNTIYF.

The chain joins TRBV5-1 to TRBJ1-1; TRBD1 might be the D (6 bases). The CDR3 has 16 residues. Germline-derived CDR1 and CDR2 are SGHRS and YFSETQ. V lost 0 bases and J lost 3, with 15 bases in between. DNA for the CDR3: TGCGCCAGCAGCTTGGCCGCTTACAGGGATGACACTGAAGCTTTCTTT. It translates to CASSLAAYRDDTEAFF.